What follows are 18 T cell receptor beta chains derived from one specimen sequenced in a study of T cell responses to AZD1222 COVID-19 vaccine. Sequencing used immunoSEQ multiplex PCR; TCRdb keeps in-frame clones, though not all of them. The top ten clones hold 3.5% of a sample with 120,000 or so clones, around nine tenths of them seen once. Specimen: peripheral blood, collected 28 days after the second AZD1222 dose. These TCRs come from an adult who received the AZD1222 COVID-19 vaccine.

To note about this clone: The sample has other DNA sequences that encode this CDR3 too. The chain combines TRBV4-3 with TRBJ2-6; no firm D call. Trimming cost V 0 bases and J 0 bases, with 12 bases left between them. The V gene's germline CDR1 is LGHNA and CDR2 YSLEER. The CDR3 consists of 18 residues. The CDR3 sequence is CASSQDRASSSGANVLTF. CDR3 nucleotide sequence: TGCGCCAGCAGCCAAGATCGGGCCTCCTCCTCTGGGGCCAACGTCCTGACTTTC.

The V gene is TRBV27, the J gene TRBJ1-6, with D perhaps TRBD1 (5 bases). Germline V gene sequence: CDR1 MNHEY, CDR2 SMNVEV (reference sequence). Trimming pared 4 bases from V and 9 bases from J, leaving 22 bases between. The CDR3 runs to 17 residues. The CDR3, as DNA: TGTGCCAGCAGTTCGATAACCCTCGACAGTTTGGTTTCACCCCTCCACTTT. This codes for CASSSITLDSLVSPLHF.

The V call is TRBV12-5, the J call TRBJ1-5, with 7 bases identical to TRBD1. The trim removed 0 bases at V and 3 bases at J, leaving 14 bases unmatched. The CDR3 has 19 amino acids. Germline assignment: CDR1 LGHNT and CDR2 FRNRAP. The chain's CDR3 is CASGLVKGANHLSNQPQHF. Written as DNA, the CDR3 is TGTGCTAGTGGTTTGGTAAAGGGGGCGAACCACCTCTCCAATCAGCCCCAGCATTTT.

This clone was seen a single time. This chain uses TRBV19 with TRBJ2-2; no firm D call. CDR3 size: 12 residues. The V end was cut by 7 bases, the J end by 7 bases, with 10 bases between. CDR1 is LNHDA, CDR2 SQIVND, per germline (reference sequence). CDR3 sequence (DNA): TGTGCCAGTAAGGGTCTCGTCGGGGAGCTGTTTTTT. Protein: CASKGLVGELFF.

This clone was recorded only once. V gene TRBV18 combines with J gene TRBJ1-2; tentative D call: TRBD1 (6 bases). The CDR3 spans 13 residues. Germline CDR1 reads KGHSH; CDR2 reads LQKENI. The V end lost 5 bases, the J end lost 2 bases, and 9 bases lay between the germline ends. The chain's CDR3 is CASSSGQNYGYTF. The CDR3 DNA is TGTGCCAGCTCATCAGGACAGAACTATGGCTACACCTTC.

This clone is a singleton in its sample. The chain is built from TRBV19 and TRBJ1-1, with 7 bases fitting TRBD1. The CDR3 has 13 residues. After removal of 3 bases from V and 7 bases from J, the junction contained 5 bases not matched to a gene. The germline V gene encodes CDR1 LNHDA and CDR2 SQIVND (reference sequence). Here the CDR3 DNA reads TGTGCCAGTAGTATTGGCAGGGGGGTTGAAGCTTTCTTT. Its translation: CASSIGRGVEAFF.

The chain employs TRBV6-5 and TRBJ2-5; 14 bases fit TRBD2. Trimming took 2 bases from V and 3 from J; bases not matched to a gene: 2. The CDR3 is 16 amino acids. Germline V gene data show CDR1 as MNHEY and CDR2 as SVGAGI. The CDR3 DNA follows: TGTGCCAGCAGTTACGGGACTAGCGGGGGAAAAGAGACCCAGTACTTC. Its protein product is CASSYGTSGGKETQYF.

The chain joins TRBV5-1 to TRBJ1-3, with D tentatively TRBD1 (6 bases). Germline V gene data show CDR1 as SGHRS and CDR2 as YFSETQ. The V gene lost 4 bases and the J gene lost 9 bases, with 14 bases spanning the gap. This CDR3 is built from 13 residues. The CDR3 DNA follows: TGCGCCAGCAGCACCAGACTAGGGGGCACCATATATTTT. Amino acids: CASSTRLGGTIYF.

The gene calls are TRBV7-9 and TRBJ1-4; D unresolved. CDR1 is SEHNR, CDR2 FQNEAQ, per germline (reference sequence). This CDR3 comprises 16 residues. V was trimmed by 5 bases and J by 7 bases, leaving 20 bases between them. This chain's CDR3 is CASSRKLTLGGEKLFF. The CDR3 DNA is TGTGCCAGCAGCCGCAAGCTGACGTTGGGAGGTGAAAAACTGTTTTTT.

The J gene is TRBJ2-7, the V gene TRBV7-3; a weak D match, TRBD1 (7 bases). Per germline, CDR1 SGHTA and CDR2 FQGTGA. This CDR3 has 15 amino acids. The germline V and J ends were trimmed by 5 bases and 0 bases, with 14 bases remaining between them. CDR3 sequence (DNA): TGTGCCAGCAGCCCCGCAGGGGGGAGCTCCTACGAGCAGTACTTC. Encoded protein: CASSPAGGSSYEQYF. Supplemented by reference TRBV7-3 and TRBJ2-7, the full variable domain reads GAGVSQTPSNKVTEKGKYVELRCDPISGHTALYWYRQSLGQGPEFLIYFQGTGAADDSGLPNDRFFAVRPEGSVSTLKIQRTERGDSAVYLCASSPAGGSSYEQYFGPGTRLTVT.

The V call is TRBV19, the J call TRBJ2-3, with D maybe TRBD2 (6 bases). This CDR3 is built from 16 residues. Trimming stripped 8 bases from V and 0 bases from J, with 18 bases between. The germline V gene encodes CDR1 LNHDA and CDR2 SQIVND (reference sequence). The CDR3 here is CASPPGVGTSTDTQYF. Here the CDR3 DNA reads TGTGCCAGTCCCCCCGGGGTGGGGACTAGCACAGATACGCAGTATTTT.

This sequence joins TRBV3-1 (or the pseudogene TRBV3-2) and TRBJ1-6; D gene uncertain. The V end lost 4 bases, the J end lost 2 bases, and 18 bases lay between the germline ends. CDR1 and CDR2 from the germline V gene are LGHDT and YNNKEL (reference sequence). The CDR3 extends over 18 amino acids. The CDR3 bases are TGTGCCAGCAGCCTAAGAATGGGAGGGCGAACCTATAATTCACCCCTCCACTTT. Protein product: CASSLRMGGRTYNSPLHF.

The V and J genes are TRBV4-1 and TRBJ2-1; D remains unclear. The germline V gene encodes CDR1 MGHRA and CDR2 YSYEKL. V gave up 4 bases and J gave up 6 bases, with 10 bases separating them. The CDR3 has 13 residues. The CDR3 region is CASSPPRINEQFF. As DNA, the CDR3 is TGCGCCAGCAGCCCCCCTCGGATCAATGAGCAGTTCTTC.

This clone was observed a few times. The chain recombines TRBV25-1 with TRBJ1-2, with unresolved D. Per germline, CDR1 MGHDK and CDR2 SYGVNS. The V and J ends lost 3 bases and 2 bases respectively, with 7 bases between them. CDR3 size: 13 residues. CDR3 sequence reads: CASSERWNYGYTF. The CDR3 DNA reads TGTGCCAGCAGTGAGAGGTGGAACTATGGCTACACCTTC.

The chain uses TRBV11-2 and TRBJ1-2; D not certain. The germline V gene has CDR1 SGHAT and CDR2 FQNNGV. V lost 2 bases and J 0 bases, leaving 7 bases between the germline ends. The CDR3 has 14 amino acids. The DNA of the CDR3 is TGTGCCAGCAGCTTAAGTCGGGCTAACTATGGCTACACCTTC. This sequence encodes CASSLSRANYGYTF.

This clone has only a few counts. The gene calls are TRBV2 and TRBJ1-6, with no clear D. Trimming cost V 4 bases and J 0 bases, with 10 bases left between them. This CDR3 comprises 16 residues. Germline CDR1 reads SNHLY; CDR2 reads FYNNEI. The CDR3 spells CASSVGISSYNSPLHF. CDR3 sequence (DNA): TGTGCCAGCAGTGTGGGAATAAGCTCCTATAATTCACCCCTCCACTTT.

The chain employs TRBV7-2 and TRBJ1-2, with a possible D match to TRBD1 (5 bases). V shed 4 bases and J shed 4 bases, with 16 bases lying between them. The CDR3 consists of 15 residues. Germline V gene data show CDR1 as SGHTA and CDR2 as FQGNSA. CDR3 nucleotide sequence: TGTGCCAGCAGCTCAGGTTTGGGGGGTCGCTATGGCTACACCTTC. Residues: CASSSGLGGRYGYTF.

The chain has TRBV5-6 and TRBJ2-7; 13 nucleotides line up with TRBD2. V lost 4 bases, J lost 2 bases, and 9 bases stayed unmatched. CDR3 size: 17 residues. Germline V CDR1 and CDR2: SGHDT, YYEEEE. The CDR3 nucleotides read TGTGCCAGCAGCGGGACGGCCGGGACTAGCGGGGCCTACGAGCAGTACTTC. It encodes CASSGTAGTSGAYEQYF.